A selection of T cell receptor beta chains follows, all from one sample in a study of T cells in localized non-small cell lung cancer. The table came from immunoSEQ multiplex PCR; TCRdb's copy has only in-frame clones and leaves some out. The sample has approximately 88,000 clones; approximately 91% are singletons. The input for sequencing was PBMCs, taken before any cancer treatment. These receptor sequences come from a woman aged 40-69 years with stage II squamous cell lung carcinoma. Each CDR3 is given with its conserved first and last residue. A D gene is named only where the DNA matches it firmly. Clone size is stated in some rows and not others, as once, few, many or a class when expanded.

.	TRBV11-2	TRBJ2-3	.	CASSLGARGADTQYF	TGTGCCAGCAGCTTAGGGGCCAGAGGTGCAGATACGCAGTATTTT
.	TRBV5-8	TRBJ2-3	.	CASSSEGSGTDTQYF	TGTGCCAGCAGCTCGGAGGGATCCGGCACAGATACGCAGTATTTT
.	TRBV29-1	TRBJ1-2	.	CSVKNPAGSSYTF	TGCAGCGTTAAAAATCCGGCCGGGTCGAGCTACACCTTC
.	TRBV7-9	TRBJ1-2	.	CASRSGREDIANYGYTF	TGTGCCAGCCGGTCGGGGAGGGAAGATATAGCTAACTATGGCTACACCTTC
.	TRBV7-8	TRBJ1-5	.	CASSLTANQPQHF	TGTGCCAGCAGCCTAACGGCGAATCAGCCCCAGCATTTT
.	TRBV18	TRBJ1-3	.	CASSPPGGSGNTIYF	TGTGCCAGCTCACCACCAGGGGGCTCTGGAAACACCATATATTTT
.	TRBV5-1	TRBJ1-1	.	CASSLAGSIITHTEAFF	TGCGCCAGCAGCTTGGCCGGCAGTATCATAACTCACACTGAAGCTTTCTTT
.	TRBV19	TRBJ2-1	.	CASSIGRFYNEQFF	TGTGCCAGTAGTATTGGCAGGTTCTACAATGAGCAGTTCTTC
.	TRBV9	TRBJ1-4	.	CASSAPGPLNEKLFF	TGTGCCAGCAGCGCCCCCGGGCCTCTTAATGAAAAACTGTTTTTT
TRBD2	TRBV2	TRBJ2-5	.	CASRSGGPSEETQYF	TGTGCCAGCAGGTCGGGAGGGCCCTCAGAAGAGACCCAGTACTTC
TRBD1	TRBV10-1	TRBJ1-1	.	CASSEWQGAQTFF	TGCGCCAGCAGTGAGTGGCAGGGGGCGCAAACTTTCTTT
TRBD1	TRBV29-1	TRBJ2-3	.	CSSEDRGTDTQYF	TGCAGCTCTGAGGACAGGGGCACAGATACGCAGTATTTT
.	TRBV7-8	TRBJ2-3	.	CASSPGELSTDTQYF	TGTGCCAGCAGCCCTGGAGAACTTAGCACAGATACGCAGTATTTT
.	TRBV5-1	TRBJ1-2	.	CASSLEVGNYGYTF	TGCGCCAGCAGCTTGGAGGTAGGAAACTATGGCTACACCTTC
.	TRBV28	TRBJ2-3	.	CASSLVSNREHTQYF	TGTGCCAGCAGTTTAGTTTCGAACAGGGAGCATACGCAGTATTTT
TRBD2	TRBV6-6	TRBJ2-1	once	CASSPGLVQGEQFF	TGTGCCAGCAGCCCGGGACTAGTGCAGGGTGAGCAGTTCTTC
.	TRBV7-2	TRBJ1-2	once	CASSLPSRYGYTF	TGTGCCAGCAGCTTACCCTCACGCTATGGCTACACCTTC
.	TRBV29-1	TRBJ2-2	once	CSVVGVQNTGELFF	TGCAGCGTCGTTGGAGTCCAGAACACCGGGGAGCTGTTTTTT
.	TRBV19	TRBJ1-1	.	CASSPLGRNSENTEAFF	TGTGCCAGTAGTCCCCTTGGACGGAATTCGGAGAACACTGAAGCTTTCTTT
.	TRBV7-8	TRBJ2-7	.	CASSTRDMTYEQYF	TGTGCCAGCAGCACCCGGGACATGACCTACGAGCAGTACTTC
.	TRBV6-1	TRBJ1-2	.	CASSAVVSADYGYTF	TGTGCCAGCAGTGCGGTTGTCTCGGCAGACTATGGCTACACCTTC
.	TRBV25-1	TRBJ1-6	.	CASSGGSGTIPYPLHF	TGTGCCAGCAGTGGGGGCTCCGGGACCATCCCTTATCCCCTCCACTTT
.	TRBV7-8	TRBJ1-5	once	CASTFGKGDQPQHF	TGTGCCAGCACCTTTGGGAAGGGAGATCAGCCCCAGCATTTT